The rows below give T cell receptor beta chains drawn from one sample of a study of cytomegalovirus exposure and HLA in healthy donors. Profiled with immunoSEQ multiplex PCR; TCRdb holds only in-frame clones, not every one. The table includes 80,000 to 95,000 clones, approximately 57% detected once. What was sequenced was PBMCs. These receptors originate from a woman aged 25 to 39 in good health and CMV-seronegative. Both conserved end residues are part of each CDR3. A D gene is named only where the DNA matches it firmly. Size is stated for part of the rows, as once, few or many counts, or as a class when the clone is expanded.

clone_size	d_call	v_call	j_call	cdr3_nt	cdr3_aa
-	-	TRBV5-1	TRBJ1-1	TGCGCCAGCAGATGGCAGGGTCTAAACACTGAAGCTTTCTTT	CASRWQGLNTEAFF
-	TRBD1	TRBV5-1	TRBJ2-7	TGCGCCAGCAGCTTGCTCGGACAGGGGGGCTCCTACGAGCAGTACTTC	CASSLLGQGGSYEQYF
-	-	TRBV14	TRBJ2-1	TGTGCCAGCAGCCAAGTTAGGACTCGCAATGAGCAGTTCTTC	CASSQVRTRNEQFF
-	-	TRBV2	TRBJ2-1	TGTGCCAGCAGTTATCTCCGCGGGGTTGGGAAGACCTACAATGAGCAGTTCTTC	CASSYLRGVGKTYNEQFF
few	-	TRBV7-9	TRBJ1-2	TGTGCCAGCAGCTTAGCCACACCAGCGTACTATGGCTACACCTTC	CASSLATPAYYGYTF
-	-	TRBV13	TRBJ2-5	TGTGCCAGCAGCCCCAGAGCCGGGATCGGGGAGACCCAGTACTTC	CASSPRAGIGETQYF
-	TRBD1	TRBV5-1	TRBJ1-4	TGCGCCAGCAGCGGGGACAGGGGTGAAAAACTGTTTTTT	CASSGDRGEKLFF
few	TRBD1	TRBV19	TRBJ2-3	TGTGCCAGTAGTAGTGAGACAGGGCGTGGTACGCAGTATTTT	CASSSETGRGTQYF
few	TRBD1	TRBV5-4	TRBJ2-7	TGTGCCAGCAGCTTAATGCCGCGTGGACAGGGCTACGAGCAGTACTTC	CASSLMPRGQGYEQYF
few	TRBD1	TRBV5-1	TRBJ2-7	TGCGCCAGCAGCTTCCACACGGGACAGGTGTCCGACGAGCAGTACTTC	CASSFHTGQVSDEQYF
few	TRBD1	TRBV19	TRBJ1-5	TGTGCCAGTAGCCTCCCGACAGGGGTGAATCAGCCCCAGCATTTT	CASSLPTGVNQPQHF